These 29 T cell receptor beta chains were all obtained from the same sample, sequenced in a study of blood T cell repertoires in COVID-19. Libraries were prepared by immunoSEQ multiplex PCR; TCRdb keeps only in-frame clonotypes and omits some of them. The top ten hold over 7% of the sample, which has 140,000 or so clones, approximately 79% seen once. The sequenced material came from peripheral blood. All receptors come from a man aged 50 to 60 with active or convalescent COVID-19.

The CDR3 region has the DNA TGTGCCAGCAGCTTACTGATTGGACACCCGAACACTGAAGCTTTCTTT. This gives the protein CASSLLIGHPNTEAFF. The chain combines TRBV7-8 with TRBJ1-1; D may be TRBD1 (5 bases). V lost 2 bases and J lost 1, with 14 bases in between. This CDR3 comprises 16 residues. CDR1 and CDR2 (germline): SGHVS, FQNEAQ.

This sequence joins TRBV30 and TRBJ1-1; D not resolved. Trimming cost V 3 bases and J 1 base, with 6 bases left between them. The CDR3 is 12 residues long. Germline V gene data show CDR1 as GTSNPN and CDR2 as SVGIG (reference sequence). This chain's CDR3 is CAWSRQNTEAFF. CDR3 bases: TGTGCCTGGAGCAGGCAGAACACTGAAGCTTTCTTT.

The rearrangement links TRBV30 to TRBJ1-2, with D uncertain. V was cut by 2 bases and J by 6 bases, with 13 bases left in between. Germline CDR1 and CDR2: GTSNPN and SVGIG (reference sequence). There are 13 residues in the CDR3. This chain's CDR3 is CAWSQTEGNGYTF. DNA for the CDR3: TGTGCCTGGAGTCAGACTGAGGGAAATGGCTACACCTTC.

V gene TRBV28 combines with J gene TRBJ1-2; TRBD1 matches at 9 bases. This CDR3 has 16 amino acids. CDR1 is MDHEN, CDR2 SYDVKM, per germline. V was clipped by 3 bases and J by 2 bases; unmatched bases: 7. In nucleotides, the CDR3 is TGTGCCAGCAGTTTTACAGGGACAGGGTACAACTATGGCTACACCTTC. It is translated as CASSFTGTGYNYGYTF.

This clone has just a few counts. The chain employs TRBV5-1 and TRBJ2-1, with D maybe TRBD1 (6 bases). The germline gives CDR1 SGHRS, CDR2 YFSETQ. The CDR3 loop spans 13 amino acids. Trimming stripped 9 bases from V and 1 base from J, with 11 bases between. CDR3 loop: CAKKTGSYNEQFF. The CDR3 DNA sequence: TGCGCCAAAAAGACAGGATCCTACAATGAGCAGTTCTTC.

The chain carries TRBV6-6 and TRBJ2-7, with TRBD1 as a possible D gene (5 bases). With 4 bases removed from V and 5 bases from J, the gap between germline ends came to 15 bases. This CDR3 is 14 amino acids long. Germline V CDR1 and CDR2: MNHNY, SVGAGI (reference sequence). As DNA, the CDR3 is TGTGCCAGCAGTTCCCCCTTGGACATCCACGAGCAGTACTTC. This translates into CASSSPLDIHEQYF.

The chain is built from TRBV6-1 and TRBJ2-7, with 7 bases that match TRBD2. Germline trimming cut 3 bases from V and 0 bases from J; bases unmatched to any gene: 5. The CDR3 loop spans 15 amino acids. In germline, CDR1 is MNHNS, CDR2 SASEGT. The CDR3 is CASSEPASGSYEQYF. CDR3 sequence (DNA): TGTGCCAGCAGTGAGCCCGCTAGCGGCTCCTACGAGCAGTACTTC.

CDR3 sequence: CASSSTTGGDTEAFF. As DNA, the CDR3 is TGTGCCAGCAGCTCTACCACCGGGGGGGACACTGAAGCTTTCTTT. V gene TRBV11-2 combines with J gene TRBJ1-1, with a weak D call TRBD1 (5 bases). The CDR3 is made up of 15 amino acids. Germline CDR1 reads SGHAT; CDR2 reads FQNNGV. Trimming left V 4 bases short and J 3 bases short, with 15 bases between.

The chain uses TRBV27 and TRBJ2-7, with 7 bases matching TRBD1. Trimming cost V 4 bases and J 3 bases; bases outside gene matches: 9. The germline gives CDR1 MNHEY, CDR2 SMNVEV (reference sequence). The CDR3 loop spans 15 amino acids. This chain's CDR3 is CASSSPGTAGYEQYF. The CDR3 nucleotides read TGTGCCAGCAGTTCACCCGGGACAGCAGGCTACGAGCAGTACTTC.

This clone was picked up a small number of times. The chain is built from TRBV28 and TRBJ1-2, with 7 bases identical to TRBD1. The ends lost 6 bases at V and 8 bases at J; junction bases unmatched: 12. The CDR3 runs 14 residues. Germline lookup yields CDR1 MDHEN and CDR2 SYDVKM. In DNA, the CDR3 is TGTGCCAGCAGACCCCCCACAGGGGCGGGGGGCTACACCTTC. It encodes CASRPPTGAGGYTF.

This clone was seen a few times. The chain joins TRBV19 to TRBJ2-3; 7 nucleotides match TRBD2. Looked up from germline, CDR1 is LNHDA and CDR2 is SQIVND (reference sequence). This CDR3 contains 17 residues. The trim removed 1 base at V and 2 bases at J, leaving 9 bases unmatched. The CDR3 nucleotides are TGTGCCAGTAGTATAGGGCTTTTGGCGGGGGTCACAGATACGCAGTATTTT. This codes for CASSIGLLAGVTDTQYF.

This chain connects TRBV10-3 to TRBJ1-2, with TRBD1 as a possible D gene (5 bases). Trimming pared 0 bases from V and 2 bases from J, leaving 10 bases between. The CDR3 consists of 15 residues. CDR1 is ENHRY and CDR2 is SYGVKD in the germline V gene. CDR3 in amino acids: CAISESVNRNYGYTF. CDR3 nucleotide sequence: TGTGCCATCAGTGAGTCCGTCAACAGGAACTATGGCTACACCTTC.

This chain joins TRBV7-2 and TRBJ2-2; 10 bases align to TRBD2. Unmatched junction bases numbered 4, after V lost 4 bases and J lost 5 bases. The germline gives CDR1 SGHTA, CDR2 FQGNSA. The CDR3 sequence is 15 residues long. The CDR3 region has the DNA TGTGCCAGCAGCTCCGGACTAGCGGTGACCGGGGAGCTGTTTTTT. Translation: CASSSGLAVTGELFF.

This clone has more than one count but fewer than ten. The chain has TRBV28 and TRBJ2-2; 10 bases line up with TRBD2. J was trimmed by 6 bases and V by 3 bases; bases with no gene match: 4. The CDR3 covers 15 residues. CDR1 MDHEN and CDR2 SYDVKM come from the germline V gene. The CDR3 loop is CASSLLAGEAGELFF. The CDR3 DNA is TGTGCCAGCAGTTTGCTAGCGGGAGAGGCCGGGGAGCTGTTTTTT.

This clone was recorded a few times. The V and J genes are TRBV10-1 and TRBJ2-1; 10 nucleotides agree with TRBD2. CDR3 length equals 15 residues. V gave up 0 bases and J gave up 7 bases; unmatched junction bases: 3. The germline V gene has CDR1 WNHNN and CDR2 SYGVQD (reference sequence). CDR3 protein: CASSESGGLANEQFF. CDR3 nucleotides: TGCGCCAGCAGTGAGTCGGGGGGACTAGCGAATGAGCAGTTCTTC.

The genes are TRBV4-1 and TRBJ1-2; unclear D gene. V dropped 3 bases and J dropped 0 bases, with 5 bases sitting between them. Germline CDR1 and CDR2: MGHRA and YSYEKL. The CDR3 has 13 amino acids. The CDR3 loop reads CASSQASNYGYTF. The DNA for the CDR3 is TGCGCCAGCAGCCAGGCCTCTAACTATGGCTACACCTTC.

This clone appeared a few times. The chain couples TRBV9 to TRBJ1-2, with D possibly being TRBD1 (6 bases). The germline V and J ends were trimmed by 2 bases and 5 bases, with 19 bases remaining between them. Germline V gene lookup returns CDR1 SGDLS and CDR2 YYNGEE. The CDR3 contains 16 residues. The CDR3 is CASSVDPRGASYGYTF. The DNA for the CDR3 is TGTGCCAGCAGCGTTGACCCCAGGGGCGCGAGTTATGGCTACACCTTC.

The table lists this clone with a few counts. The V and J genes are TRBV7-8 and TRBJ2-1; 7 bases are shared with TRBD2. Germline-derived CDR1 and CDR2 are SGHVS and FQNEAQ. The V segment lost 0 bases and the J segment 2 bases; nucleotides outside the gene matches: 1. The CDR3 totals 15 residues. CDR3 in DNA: TGTGCCAGCAGCTTAGCACTAGCGCCCTACAATGAGCAGTTCTTC. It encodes CASSLALAPYNEQFF.

CDR3 loop: CSVVDTGHWNEQFF. In DNA, the CDR3 is TGCAGCGTTGTGGACACGGGACATTGGAATGAGCAGTTCTTC. This chain joins TRBV29-1 and TRBJ2-1, with TRBD1 as a possible D gene (6 bases). Germline V gene data show CDR1 as SQVTM and CDR2 as ANQGSEA. CDR3 length: 14 residues. V was clipped by 4 bases and J by 7 bases, with 17 bases between them.

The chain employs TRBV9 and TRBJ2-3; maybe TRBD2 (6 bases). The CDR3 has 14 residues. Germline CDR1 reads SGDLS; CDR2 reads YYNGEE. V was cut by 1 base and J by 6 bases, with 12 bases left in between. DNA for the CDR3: TGTGCCAGCAGCGTAAGTCCCAGCGGGGATACGCAGTATTTT. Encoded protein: CASSVSPSGDTQYF.

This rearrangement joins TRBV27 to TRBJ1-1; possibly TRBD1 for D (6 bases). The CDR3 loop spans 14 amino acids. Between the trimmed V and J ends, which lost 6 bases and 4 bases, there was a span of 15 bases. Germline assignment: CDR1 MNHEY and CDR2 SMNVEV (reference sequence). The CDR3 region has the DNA TGTGCCAGCAGCCGTTACAGGGACCTCACTGAAGCTTTCTTT. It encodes CASSRYRDLTEAFF.

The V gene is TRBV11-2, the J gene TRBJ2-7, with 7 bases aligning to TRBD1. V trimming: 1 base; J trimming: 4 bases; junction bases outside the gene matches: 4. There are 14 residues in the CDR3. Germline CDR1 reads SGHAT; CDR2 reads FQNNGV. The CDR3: CASSLVGRGYEQYF. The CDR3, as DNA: TGTGCCAGCAGCTTAGTAGGCAGGGGGTACGAGCAGTACTTC. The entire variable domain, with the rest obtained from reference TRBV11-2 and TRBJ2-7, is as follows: EAGVAQSPRYKIIEKRQSVAFWCNPISGHATLYWYQQILGQGPKLLIQFQNNGVVDDSQLPKDRFSAERLKGVDSTLKIQPAKLEDSAVYLCASSLVGRGYEQYFGPGTRLTVT.

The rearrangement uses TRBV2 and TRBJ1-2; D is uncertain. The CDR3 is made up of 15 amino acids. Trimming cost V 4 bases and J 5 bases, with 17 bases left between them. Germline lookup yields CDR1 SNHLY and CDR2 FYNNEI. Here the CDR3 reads CASSGLSSNGYGYTF. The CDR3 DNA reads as TGTGCCAGCAGTGGACTCTCATCAAACGGGTATGGCTACACCTTC.

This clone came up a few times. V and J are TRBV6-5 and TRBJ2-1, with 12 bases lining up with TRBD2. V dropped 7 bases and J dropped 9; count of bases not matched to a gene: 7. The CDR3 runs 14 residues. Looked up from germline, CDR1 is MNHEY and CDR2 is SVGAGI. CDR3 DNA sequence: TGTGCCAGCATCAGGACTAGCGGGACGGGTGAGCAGTTCTTC. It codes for CASIRTSGTGEQFF.

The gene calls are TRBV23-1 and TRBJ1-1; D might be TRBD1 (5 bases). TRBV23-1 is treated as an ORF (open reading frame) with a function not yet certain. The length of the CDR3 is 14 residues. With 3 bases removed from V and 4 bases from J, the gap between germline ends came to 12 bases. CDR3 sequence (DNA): TGCGCCAGCAGTCAGCTCGCAGGGCTCACTGAAGCTTTCTTT. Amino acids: CASSQLAGLTEAFF.

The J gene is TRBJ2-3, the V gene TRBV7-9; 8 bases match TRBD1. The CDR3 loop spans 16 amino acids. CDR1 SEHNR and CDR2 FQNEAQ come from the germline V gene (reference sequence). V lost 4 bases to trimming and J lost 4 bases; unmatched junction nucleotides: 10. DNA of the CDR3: TGTGCCAGCAGCTCAACAGGGGGTGAGAATGCAGATACGCAGTATTTT. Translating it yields CASSSTGGENADTQYF.

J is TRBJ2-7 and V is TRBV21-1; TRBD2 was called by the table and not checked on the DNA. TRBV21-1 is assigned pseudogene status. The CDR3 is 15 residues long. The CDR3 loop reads CASSKSRGGPYEQYF. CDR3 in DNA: TGTGCCAGCAGCAAATCGCGGGGAGGGCCCTACGAGCAGTACTTC.

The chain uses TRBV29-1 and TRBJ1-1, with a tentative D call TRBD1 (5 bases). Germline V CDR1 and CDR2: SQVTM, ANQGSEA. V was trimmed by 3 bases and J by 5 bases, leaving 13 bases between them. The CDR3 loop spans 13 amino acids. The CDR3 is CSVDPVGGTEAFF. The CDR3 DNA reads TGCAGCGTTGACCCCGTGGGGGGGACTGAAGCTTTCTTT.

The CDR3 sequence: CASSPSEGGNQPQHF. The CDR3 nucleotides are TGTGCCAGCAGCCCCAGCGAGGGGGGCAATCAGCCCCAGCATTTT. The V call is TRBV4-2, the J call TRBJ1-5; a weak D match, TRBD1 (6 bases). The germline V gene encodes CDR1 LGHNA and CDR2 YNFKEQ. The CDR3 contains 15 residues. The V gene lost 4 bases and the J gene lost 2 bases, with 12 bases spanning the gap.